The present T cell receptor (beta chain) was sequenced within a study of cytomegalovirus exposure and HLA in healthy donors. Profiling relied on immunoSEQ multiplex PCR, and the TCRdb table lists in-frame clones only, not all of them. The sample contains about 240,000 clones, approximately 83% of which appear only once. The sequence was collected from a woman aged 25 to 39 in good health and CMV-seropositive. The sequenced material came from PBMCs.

The CDR3 spells CASTLLTSGFGDTQYF. In DNA, the CDR3 is TGTGCCAGCACTCTTTTGACTAGTGGGTTCGGAGATACGCAGTATTTT. The V call is TRBV28, the J call TRBJ2-3, with D possibly matching TRBD2 (6 bases). Germline V gene lookup returns CDR1 MDHEN and CDR2 SYDVKM. The CDR3 runs 16 residues. V lost 7 bases and J lost 5, with 22 bases in between. Supplemented by reference TRBV28 and TRBJ2-3, the full variable domain reads DVKVTQSSRYLVKRTGEKVFLECVQDMDHENMFWYRQDPGLGLRLIYFSYDVKMKEKGDIPEGYSVSREKKERFSLILESASTNQTSMYLCASTLLTSGFGDTQYFGPGTRLTVL.